Sequencing of this T cell receptor (beta chain) was carried out in a study of T cells in Graves' hyperthyroidism and ophthalmopathy. CDR1 is SGHRS and CDR2 is YFSETQ in the germline V gene. The V and J ends lost 0 bases and 9 bases respectively, with 13 bases between them. The CDR3 is 13 residues long. TCR beta CDR3 sequences were amplified from RNA transcripts. HTBI primers were used for first-round RT-PCR of the TCR CDR3. MiXCR was run by TCRdb on the multiplex PCR reads, yielding one entry per CDR3 protein. The sample holds about 720,000 distinct CDR3 sequences; around 20% are singletons and the top ten take 15% to 20%.

Sequences were obtained from blood. This rearrangement joins TRBV5-1 to TRBJ2-7; D perhaps matches TRBD1 (5 bases). This TCR was recovered from a woman in her 50s with Graves' hyperthyroidism that later progressed to Graves' ophthalmopathy. The CDR3 nucleotides read TGCGCCAGCAGCTTGGGACAGCCACGAGGGCAGTACTTC. It codes for CASSLGQPRGQYF.